A single sample gave rise to the 24 T cell receptor beta chains below, sequenced in a study of T cells in Graves' hyperthyroidism and ophthalmopathy. Researchers took RNA transcripts and amplified the TCR beta CDR3 regions from them. TCR CDR3 underwent first-round RT-PCR with the HTBI primer set. TCRdb called the multiplex PCR reads again in MiXCR, with one record for every CDR3 protein. The table shows some 650,000 distinct CDR3 sequences, with 16% occurring only once. The sample consisted of blood. All receptors come from a woman aged 35 to 49 with Graves' ophthalmopathy.

The gene calls are TRBV7-2 and TRBJ2-7, with no clear D. V was trimmed by 5 bases and J by 4 bases, leaving 9 bases between them. Germline CDR1 and CDR2: SGHTA and FQGNSA. CDR3 size: 12 residues. CDR3 sequence reads: CASSLYNYEQYF. The DNA for the CDR3 is TGTGCCAGCAGCCTATACAATTACGAGCAGTACTTC. Looking up the rest from reference TRBV7-2 and TRBJ2-7 gives the full variable domain: GAGVSQSPSNKVTEKGKDVELRCDPISGHTALYWYRQSLGQGLEFLIYFQGNSAPDKSGLPSDRFSAERTGGSVSTLTIQRTQQEDSAVYLCASSLYNYEQYFGPGTRLTVT.

This clonotype showed up just a few times. The V gene is TRBV12-3 or TRBV12-4, the J gene TRBJ2-3, with TRBD1 matching 10 bases. The CDR3 length is 15 residues. Germline trimming cut 6 bases from V and 5 bases from J; bases unmatched to any gene: 8. This CDR3 reads CASSRRTGGGDTQYF. Here the CDR3 DNA reads TGTGCCAGCAGCCGAAGGACAGGGGGGGGAGATACGCAGTATTTT.

This clonotype was detected many times. The chain couples TRBV30 to TRBJ1-5; D is perhaps TRBD1 (5 bases). The V end lost 0 bases, the J end lost 2 bases, and 17 bases lay between the germline ends. The length of the CDR3 is 17 residues. Per germline, CDR1 GTSNPN and CDR2 SVGIG (reference sequence). CDR3 DNA: TGTGCCTGGAGTGTACGGTTCCAGGGAGGTGGCAATCAGCCCCAGCATTTT. Amino acid sequence: CAWSVRFQGGGNQPQHF. The full variable domain, completed using reference TRBV30 and TRBJ1-5, is SQTIHQWPATLVQPVGSPLSLECTVEGTSNPNLYWYRQAAGRGLQLLFYSVGIGQISSEVPQNLSASRPQDRQFILSSKKLLLSDSGFYLCAWSVRFQGGGNQPQHFGDGTRLSIL.

The chain links TRBV19 to TRBJ2-1, with D hard to call. CDR3 length: 12 amino acids. Trimming cost V 5 bases and J 9 bases, with 11 bases left between them. CDR1 LNHDA and CDR2 SQIVND come from the germline V gene (reference sequence). The CDR3 DNA sequence: TGTGCCAGTAGTCAGAATGTAGGTGAGCAGTTCTTC. This sequence encodes CASSQNVGEQFF.

This chain links TRBV20-1 with TRBJ2-3; D may be TRBD1 (6 bases). The CDR3 contains 16 residues. The V gene lost 0 bases and the J gene lost 0 bases, with 13 bases spanning the gap. Per germline, CDR1 DFQATT and CDR2 SNEGSKA (reference sequence). The CDR3 is CSARDFGQPSTDTQYF. DNA for the CDR3: TGCAGTGCTAGAGATTTCGGACAGCCTAGCACAGATACGCAGTATTTT.

This clonotype was detected many times. The V call is TRBV27, the J call TRBJ1-1; unclear D gene. Germline CDR1 reads MNHEY; CDR2 reads SMNVEV (reference sequence). The ends were cut back, 8 bases at V and 2 bases at J, with 18 bases in the middle. There are 15 residues in the CDR3. The CDR3 DNA reads as TGTGCCAGCTTCCTCCTCGGGGAAAGAAACACTGAAGCTTTCTTT. Protein: CASFLLGERNTEAFF.

The sample holds many counts of this clonotype. The rearrangement joins TRBV6-1 to TRBJ1-1; TRBD1 might be the D (6 bases). The germline CDR1 and CDR2 sequences are MNHNS and SASEGT. CDR3 length: 17 amino acids. The V end lost 7 bases, the J end lost 2 bases, and 23 bases lay between the germline ends. The DNA of the CDR3 is TGTGCCAGCACTAAAAATCTGGGGGCCCCCGGAAACACTGAAGCTTTCTTT. Its protein is CASTKNLGAPGNTEAFF.

This clonotype was counted only a few times. The chain recombines TRBV19 with TRBJ2-3; TRBD2 agrees at 13 bases. V lost 1 base and J lost 4; bases outside the gene matches: 2. Germline-derived CDR1 and CDR2 are LNHDA and SQIVND (reference sequence). CDR3 size: 16 residues. CDR3 loop: CASSIGGLAGPDTQYF. The CDR3 nucleotides are TGTGCCAGTAGTATAGGGGGACTAGCGGGGCCAGATACGCAGTATTTT.

CDR3 sequence: CASSLDLQAKGAYGYTF. DNA of the CDR3: TGCGCCAGCAGCTTGGATTTACAGGCAAAGGGTGCCTATGGCTACACCTTC. The V and J genes are TRBV5-1 and TRBJ1-2; D might be TRBD1 (5 bases). Trimming cost V 0 bases and J 4 bases, with 19 bases left between them. CDR3 size: 17 residues. Germline CDR1 reads SGHRS; CDR2 reads YFSETQ.

This clonotype was detected ten times or more. The rearrangement joins TRBV27 to TRBJ2-1, with 7 bases fitting TRBD2. The germline V gene has CDR1 MNHEY and CDR2 SMNVEV (reference sequence). This CDR3 spans 13 amino acids. Trimming removed 3 bases from V and 8 bases from J; junction bases left unmatched: 4. CDR3 bases: TGTGCCAGCAGTTTGGCGGGAGCCTATGAGCAGTTCTTC. Its translation is CASSLAGAYEQFF.

This clonotype has a count of ten or more. This sequence joins TRBV30 and TRBJ2-1; 10 bases line up with TRBD2. J was trimmed by 13 bases and V by 2 bases; bases with no gene match: 11. The CDR3 runs to 14 residues. Looked up from germline, CDR1 is GTSNPN and CDR2 is SVGIG (reference sequence). CDR3 DNA sequence: TGTGCCTGGAGTCCCGAGACTAGCGGGTCCCACCAGTTCTTC. This translates into CAWSPETSGSHQFF.

This clonotype appeared many times. The chain joins TRBV11-2 to TRBJ1-6; D gene ambiguous. V lost 5 bases, J lost 9 bases, and 8 bases lay in between. This CDR3 has 12 residues. Germline values: CDR1 SGHAT, CDR2 FQNNGV. CDR3 in amino acids: CASSPPGSPLHF. As DNA, the CDR3 is TGTGCCAGCAGCCCGCCGGGTTCACCCCTCCACTTT.

Many counts were recorded for this clonotype. The chain uses TRBV5-1 and TRBJ2-7; tentatively, D is TRBD2 (5 bases). The ends were cut back, 2 bases at V and 4 bases at J, with 13 bases in the middle. Germline-derived CDR1 and CDR2 are SGHRS and YFSETQ. CDR3 length equals 14 residues. CDR3 in amino acids: CASSFGETSYEQYF. The CDR3 nucleotides read TGCGCCAGCAGCTTTGGGGAGACCTCATACGAGCAGTACTTC.

This clonotype has just a few counts. The chain uses TRBV11-2 and TRBJ2-5; TRBD2 matches 8 bases. CDR1 and CDR2 from the germline V gene are SGHAT and FQNNGV. V was pared by 7 bases and J by 5 bases, with 12 bases of the junction left unmatched. This CDR3 comprises 15 residues. In DNA, the CDR3 is TGTGCCAGCAATGTAGCCTCGGGGGGGCGGGAGACCCAGTACTTC. This translates into CASNVASGGRETQYF.

Ten or more counts support this clonotype. This chain connects TRBV30 to TRBJ2-1, with D tentatively TRBD2 (7 bases). CDR1 GTSNPN and CDR2 SVGIG come from the germline V gene (reference sequence). Trimming took off 2 bases at V and 7 bases at J, with 15 bases between the two ends. The CDR3 covers 14 residues. CDR3 in amino acids: CAWSRGEGKNEQFF. The CDR3 nucleotides read TGTGCCTGGAGTAGGGGGGAGGGCAAGAATGAGCAGTTCTTC.

The sample holds a few counts of this clonotype. The chain links TRBV29-1 to TRBJ2-7, with D possibly TRBD2 on 5 matching bases. Germline assignment: CDR1 SQVTM and CDR2 ANQGSEA. The CDR3 is made up of 13 amino acids. V was clipped by 6 bases and J by 0 bases, with 12 bases between them. CDR3 DNA sequence: TGCAGCGTAGGTGGGAGCCCCTCCTACGAGCAGTACTTC. It translates to CSVGGSPSYEQYF.

V usage is TRBV6-5 and J usage is TRBJ2-1, with TRBD2 identical over 8 bases. Looked up from germline, CDR1 is MNHEY and CDR2 is SVGAGI. The trim removed 2 bases at V and 7 bases at J, leaving 1 base unmatched. CDR3 size: 13 residues. CDR3 bases: TGTGCCAGCAGTTACAGCGGGAGTAATGAGCAGTTCTTC. Protein sequence: CASSYSGSNEQFF.

At least ten counts were recorded for this clonotype. J is TRBJ2-2 and V is TRBV2; no firm D call. CDR3 length equals 14 residues. V was trimmed by 8 bases and J by 3 bases, leaving 13 bases between them. The germline CDR1 and CDR2 sequences are SNHLY and FYNNEI. CDR3 amino acids: CASSNQVDTGELFF. The CDR3 DNA is TGTGCCAGCTCGAACCAGGTCGACACCGGGGAGCTGTTTTTT.

The chain combines TRBV7-9 with TRBJ1-1; no reliable D call. CDR3 length equals 14 residues. Germline V lookup: CDR1 SEHNR, CDR2 FQNEAQ (reference sequence). Trimming took off 5 bases at V and 0 bases at J, with 10 bases between the two ends. The CDR3 DNA sequence: TGTGCCAGCAGCCGCCCGGGCCTGAACACTGAAGCTTTCTTT. This sequence encodes CASSRPGLNTEAFF.

The rearrangement links TRBV18 to TRBJ1-3, with TRBD1 as a possible D gene (5 bases). Germline V gene data show CDR1 as KGHSH and CDR2 as LQKENI. Between the trimmed V and J ends, which lost 0 bases and 0 bases, there was a span of 9 bases. The CDR3 is made up of 16 amino acids. The CDR3 sequence: CASSPPSRASGNTIYF. CDR3 coding DNA: TGTGCCAGCTCACCACCGAGCAGGGCCTCTGGAAACACCATATATTTT.

This chain joins TRBV2 and TRBJ2-3, with D hard to call. Trimming shortened V by 5 bases and J by 4 bases, and 10 bases separated the two germline ends. CDR3 length equals 13 residues. The germline gives CDR1 SNHLY, CDR2 FYNNEI. The CDR3 here is CASSRDQADTQYF. Here the CDR3 DNA reads TGTGCCAGCAGTCGCGACCAGGCAGATACGCAGTATTTT.

CDR3 in amino acids: CASSPDQRSSSYTF. In nucleotides, the CDR3 is TGTGCCAGCAGTCCGGACCAAAGAAGCTCTAGCTACACCTTC. This rearrangement joins TRBV27 to TRBJ1-2; D unclear. Looked up from germline, CDR1 is MNHEY and CDR2 is SMNVEV (reference sequence). Trimming took off 5 bases at V and 9 bases at J, with 19 bases between the two ends. CDR3 length: 14 residues.

The genes are TRBV29-1 and TRBJ1-3; no reliable D call. Germline V gene data show CDR1 as SQVTM and CDR2 as ANQGSEA. The CDR3 runs to 15 residues. V lost 4 bases and J lost 0, with 13 bases in between. Here the CDR3 DNA reads TGCAGCGTTGGTGAGACGCCCAGCTCTGGAAACACCATATATTTT. Translation: CSVGETPSSGNTIYF.

About this clonotype itself: A clone one base away is much larger, so this may be a read error. The chain carries TRBV3-1 and TRBJ2-1; no firm D call. The CDR3 is made up of 15 amino acids. Germline V gene data show CDR1 as LGHDT and CDR2 as YNNKEL (reference sequence). The CDR3 sequence is CASSQDPTVYNKQFF. CDR3 bases: TGTGCCAGCAGCCAAGATCCTACTGTTTACAATAAGCAGTTCTTC.